This is a list of T cell receptor beta chains from one sample in a study of blood T cell repertoires in COVID-19. Produced via immunoSEQ multiplex PCR; TCRdb's table is partial and in-frame only. The sample includes some 38,000 clones, 84% of them seen just once. Sample: peripheral blood. These receptors all stem from a man aged 55-75 years with COVID-19, enrolled during active disease. The CDR3 runs from the conserved cysteine through the conserved F or W. D genes are given only for firm matches. Clone sizes are given selectively: once, few, many, or a class where the clone is expanded.

TRBD2 | NA | TRBJ2-7 | TRBV27 | TGTGCCAGCGGATTACTAGCGGGAGGATACGAGCAGTACTTC | CASGLLAGGYEQYF
TRBD2 | medium-sized | TRBJ2-7 | TRBV12-3/TRBV12-4 | TGTGCCAGCACCCCCGGGGGGGGTAAAGAGCAGTACTTC | CASTPGGGKEQYF
NA | NA | TRBJ2-1 | TRBV18 | TGTGCCAGCTCACCCCCTACCGACTACCTCTACAATGAGCAGTTCTTC | CASSPPTDYLYNEQFF
NA | NA | TRBJ2-1 | TRBV11-2 | TGTGCCAGCAGGTATCGACCGGGTTACAATGAGCAGTTCTTC | CASRYRPGYNEQFF
TRBD1 | NA | TRBJ1-2 | TRBV2 | TGTGCCAGCAGTGAATCGGGGCAGGGGGTGACCGGCTACACCTTC | CASSESGQGVTGYTF
NA | once | TRBJ1-2 | TRBV7-8 | TGTGCCAGCAGCGCACTTGAGGCTAGCCCCTATGGCTACACCTTC | CASSALEASPYGYTF
NA | NA | TRBJ1-3 | TRBV9 | TGTGCCAGCTCCCCCGGGATCTCTGGAAACACCATATATTTT | CASSPGISGNTIYF
NA | NA | TRBJ1-2 | TRBV29-1 | TGCAGCGTTGACCAGCAGGTAGGGGGTGGCTACACCTTC | CSVDQQVGGGYTF
TRBD2 | once | TRBJ2-1 | TRBV10-1 | TGCGCCAGCAGCGCGGGGGGCGCTGAGCAGTTCTTC | CASSAGGAEQFF
NA | few | TRBJ2-1 | TRBV6-5 | TGTGCCAGCACCCCCGAGTATCGGGTCCTCAATGAGCAGTTCTTC | CASTPEYRVLNEQFF
NA | NA | TRBJ2-5 | TRBV6-5 | TGTGCCAGCAGTTTTACAGGGTGGTCAGAGACCCAGTACTTC | CASSFTGWSETQYF
NA | NA | TRBJ1-3 | TRBV5-4 | TGTGCCAGCAGCCCGGGGGGCAGCCCTGGAAACACCATATATTTT | CASSPGGSPGNTIYF
NA | NA | TRBJ2-3 | TRBV6-2/TRBV6-3 | TGTGCCAGCAGTTATGGCCGGGTACACACAGATACGCAGTATTTT | CASSYGRVHTDTQYF
NA | NA | TRBJ2-2 | TRBV10-2 | TGCGCCAGCAGTGAGTCGGGCTTTATGAACACCGGGGAGCTGTTTTTT | CASSESGFMNTGELFF
NA | NA | TRBJ2-3 | TRBV10-1 | TGCGCCAGCACTGCGACAGATACGCAGTATTTT | CASTATDTQYF
NA | NA | TRBJ1-5 | TRBV10-2 | TGCGCCAGCAGTGATTTATATAGCAATCAGCCCCAGCATTTT | CASSDLYSNQPQHF
NA | once | TRBJ1-1 | TRBV6-5 | TGTGCCAGCCTAGAGGTAAATGAAGCTTTCTTT | CASLEVNEAFF
NA | NA | TRBJ1-5 | TRBV29-1 | TGCAGCGTCGCCGATACCTATAGCAATCAGCCCCAGCATTTT | CSVADTYSNQPQHF
NA | NA | TRBJ1-1 | TRBV5-1 | TGCGCCAGCAGCTCAATGGGGGAGGTGCGGGACACTGAAGCTTTCTTT | CASSSMGEVRDTEAFF
NA | NA | TRBJ2-6 | TRBV2 | TGTGCCAGCAGCACTGGGGCCAACGTCCTGACTTTC | CASSTGANVLTF
NA | NA | TRBJ1-1 | TRBV30 | TGTGCCTGGAGTGCCCCAGGGGTTCGCCCCCTTGAAGCTTTCTTT | CAWSAPGVRPLEAFF
NA | NA | TRBJ2-3 | TRBV28 | TGTGCCAGCAACATAAACACAGATACGCAGTATTTT | CASNINTDTQYF
NA | NA | TRBJ1-1 | TRBV3-1/TRBV3-2 | TGTGCCAGCAGCCAAGGGGAAAGGGGGACTGAAGCTTTCTTT | CASSQGERGTEAFF
NA | NA | TRBJ1-2 | TRBV2 | TGTGCCAGCAGCCAAACAGTCACGGTCTATGGCTACACCTTC | CASSQTVTVYGYTF
NA | NA | TRBJ1-6 | TRBV28 | TGTGCCAGCATTACCGCGAGCTCCTATAATTCACCCCTCCACTTT | CASITASSYNSPLHF
TRBD1 | once | TRBJ1-6 | TRBV7-2 | TGTGCCAGCAGCACCAACAGGGGCTCCTATAATTCACCCCTCCACTTT | CASSTNRGSYNSPLHF
NA | NA | TRBJ1-1 | TRBV18 | TGTGCCAGCTCACCTACGGAAGCCTACGGGTTAGCTTTCTTT | CASSPTEAYGLAFF
NA | NA | TRBJ1-5 | TRBV6-5 | TGTGCCAGCAGTAGGGGGTATAGCAATCAGCCCCAGCATTTT | CASSRGYSNQPQHF
TRBD1 | NA | TRBJ1-6 | TRBV19 | TGTGCCAGTAGTCACAGGGGAAATAATTCACCCCTCCACTTT | CASSHRGNNSPLHF
TRBD2 | NA | TRBJ2-1 | TRBV27 | TGTGCCAGCAGTTTGGGGACTAGCGAATACAATGAGCAGTTCTTC | CASSLGTSEYNEQFF
NA | NA | TRBJ1-4 | TRBV28 | TGTGCCAGCATTTACAGGAACGGTGAAAAACTGTTTTTT | CASIYRNGEKLFF
NA | NA | TRBJ1-1 | TRBV19 | TGTGCCAGTAGCTCGGCGGTCTTCACTGAAGCTTTCTTT | CASSSAVFTEAFF
NA | NA | TRBJ1-5 | TRBV9 | TGTGCCAGCAGCCCCACGGGTTGGGGCAATCAGCCCCAGCATTTT | CASSPTGWGNQPQHF
NA | NA | TRBJ1-1 | TRBV28 | TGTGCCAGCAGGCGGCGGGGGGGCGCTGGGGGAGCTTTCTTT | CASRRRGGAGGAFF
TRBD2 | NA | TRBJ2-5 | TRBV7-9 | TGTGCCAGCAGCTTCTCGGGACTACTCCCAGGGGAGACCCAGTACTTC | CASSFSGLLPGETQYF
TRBD1 | NA | TRBJ2-7 | TRBV5-1 | TGCGCCAGCAGCATTGACAGGGGATCCGAGCAGTACTTC | CASSIDRGSEQYF
TRBD1 | NA | TRBJ1-4 | TRBV11-2 | TGTGCCAGCAGCCGAGACAGGGCCGAAAAACTGTTTTTT | CASSRDRAEKLFF
TRBD1 | once | TRBJ1-2 | TRBV5-6 | TGTGCCAGCAGCAAACAGGGGGCGCAGGGTGGCTACACCTTC | CASSKQGAQGGYTF
NA | few | TRBJ1-2 | TRBV2 | TGTGCCAGCAGTGTCGACAGGAACTATGGCTACACCTTC | CASSVDRNYGYTF
TRBD1 | once | TRBJ1-4 | TRBV7-9 | TGTGCCAGCAGCTCGACAGGGGTGGGAGAAAAACTGTTTTTT | CASSSTGVGEKLFF
TRBD1 | NA | TRBJ1-4 | TRBV9 | TGTGCCAGCAGTGCCGACCCGGGACAGGGGGAAAAACTGTTTTTT | CASSADPGQGEKLFF
TRBD1 | NA | TRBJ1-5 | TRBV6-2/TRBV6-3 | TGTGCCAGCAGTGCCCCCCCGGGACAGGGGCTTCAGCCCCAGCATTTT | CASSAPPGQGLQPQHF
NA | NA | TRBJ1-2 | TRBV12-3/TRBV12-4 | TGTGCCAGCAGAACACCCGGGGGGGCGCCCACCTTC | CASRTPGGAPTF
NA | NA | TRBJ2-5 | TRBV5-1 | TGCGCCAGCAGCGTTGGTACAGGCCGAGAGGCCCAGTACTTC | CASSVGTGREAQYF
NA | NA | TRBJ1-2 | TRBV6-6 | TGTGCCAGCAAAGACACAGGGCAGGTGGAAGGCTACACCTTC | CASKDTGQVEGYTF
TRBD2 | NA | TRBJ2-7 | TRBV7-8 | TGTGCCAGCAGCTTAGCGCGAGTTAGCGGGAGAGGGAACGAGCAGTACTTC | CASSLARVSGRGNEQYF
NA | NA | TRBJ2-1 | TRBV4-1 | TGCGCCAGCAGCCGCGGAAAAGAGGGCTATGAGCAGTTCTTC | CASSRGKEGYEQFF
NA | few | TRBJ1-2 | TRBV2 | TGTGCCAGCAGTGAAGGCGCAGGGAGGCTCTATGGCTACACCTTC | CASSEGAGRLYGYTF
NA | NA | TRBJ1-4 | TRBV11-2 | TGTGCCAGCAGCCCTCAACGGGGAGATAATGAAAAACTGTTTTTT | CASSPQRGDNEKLFF
NA | NA | TRBJ2-3 | TRBV5-1 | TGCGCCAGCAGCCCCGAGGTCTATACAGATACGCAGTATTTT | CASSPEVYTDTQYF
NA | NA | TRBJ1-5 | TRBV27 | TGTGCCAGCAGTTTATCCCCGATAGGGGCCAATCAGCCCCAGCATTTT | CASSLSPIGANQPQHF
NA | NA | TRBJ1-1 | TRBV18 | TGTGCCAGCTGGGGGGACGGTAAAAGGGGCACTGAAGCTTTCTTT | CASWGDGKRGTEAFF
NA | NA | TRBJ2-7 | TRBV30 | TGTGCCTGGAGGCAGGGAGGGGGAATGTACTTC | CAWRQGGGMYF